Following are 32 T cell receptor beta chains from one sample sequenced in a study of blood T cell repertoires in COVID-19. The repertoire was sequenced with immunoSEQ multiplex PCR; TCRdb's copy has only in-frame clones and lacks some. The sample yields about 670,000 clones, 70% to 90% seen once. The specimen was peripheral blood. The receptors derive from a woman in her late teens or twenties with acute or convalescent COVID-19.

The count of this clone is one. The chain employs TRBV29-1 and TRBJ2-1; 12 bases agree with TRBD2. The CDR3 is 15 amino acids. Trimming cost V 6 bases and J 0 bases; bases outside gene matches: 3. Germline V CDR1 and CDR2: SQVTM, ANQGSEA. The CDR3: CSVLAGGSSYNEQFF. The DNA for the CDR3 is TGCAGCGTACTAGCGGGGGGCTCCTCCTACAATGAGCAGTTCTTC.

The rearrangement joins TRBV28 to TRBJ1-5; TRBD1 aligns across 7 bases. The germline CDR1 and CDR2 sequences are MDHEN and SYDVKM. This CDR3 comprises 13 residues. The junction had 3 bases not matched to a gene; V was cut back by 4 bases and J by 6 bases. In nucleotides, the CDR3 is TGTGCCAGCAGTTCATACAGGGGTCAGCCCCAGCATTTT. It is translated as CASSSYRGQPQHF.

This clone was detected a few times. Written as DNA, the CDR3 is TGTGCCAGCAGTACTACTAGCACCCACACCGGGGAGCTGTTTTTT. Translating it yields CASSTTSTHTGELFF. The genes are TRBV6-4 and TRBJ2-2; a weak D match, TRBD2 (6 bases). Trimming stripped 5 bases from V and 3 bases from J, with 13 bases between. Per germline, CDR1 MRHNA and CDR2 SNTAGT. The CDR3 is made up of 15 amino acids.

The chain joins TRBV3-1 (or the pseudogene TRBV3-2) to TRBJ2-4; D is possibly TRBD1 (5 bases). Trimming pared 6 bases from V and 0 bases from J, leaving 15 bases between. Germline lookup yields CDR1 LGHDT and CDR2 YNNKEL (reference sequence). This CDR3 has 16 amino acids. The CDR3 DNA sequence: TGTGCCAGCAGTTCTAGACAGCTACTAGCCAAAAACATTCAGTACTTC. Its protein product is CASSSRQLLAKNIQYF.

This clone has a handful of counts. This chain joins TRBV28 and TRBJ1-3; 8 nucleotides line up with TRBD1. Per germline, CDR1 MDHEN and CDR2 SYDVKM. The ends lost 8 bases at V and 1 base at J; junction bases unmatched: 1. The CDR3 sequence is 13 residues long. CDR3 sequence reads: CASRTGSGNTIYF. The CDR3 DNA is TGTGCCAGCCGGACAGGGTCTGGAAACACCATATATTTT.

The chain employs TRBV15 and TRBJ2-4; a possible D gene is TRBD2 (5 bases). Germline loops: CDR1 LNHNV, CDR2 YYDKDF (reference sequence). V lost 3 bases and J 6 bases, leaving 21 bases between the germline ends. The CDR3 runs to 17 residues. CDR3 nucleotides: TGTGCCACCAGCAGCGGGGTTGTTGAGGGCAAAATAAACATTCAGTACTTC. This codes for CATSSGVVEGKINIQYF.

This clone was detected only a few times. V is TRBV6-5 and J is TRBJ2-1; the match to TRBD2 covers 7 bases. Germline loops: CDR1 MNHEY, CDR2 SVGAGI. The CDR3 sequence is 15 residues long. The trim removed 4 bases at V and 8 bases at J, leaving 11 bases unmatched. Written as DNA, the CDR3 is TGTGCCAGCAGTTCCCATCGGGGAGGGCGGGATGAGCAGTTCTTC. Protein product: CASSSHRGGRDEQFF.

V usage is TRBV6-1 and J usage is TRBJ1-6; 9 positions match TRBD1. The CDR3 spans 14 residues. From germline, CDR1 is MNHNS and CDR2 SASEGT. V lost 5 bases and J lost 9; bases outside the gene matches: 5. Here the CDR3 DNA reads TGTGCCAGCAGTCCACAGGGGGCTGGTTCACCCCTCCACTTT. Its translation is CASSPQGAGSPLHF.

The chain recombines TRBV27 with TRBJ1-1, with a weak D call TRBD1 (5 bases). The germline V gene encodes CDR1 MNHEY and CDR2 SMNVEV (reference sequence). The V gene lost 5 bases and the J gene lost 5 bases, with 21 bases spanning the gap. The CDR3 runs to 16 residues. The CDR3 reads CASSLHPRVGGTEAFF. The DNA of the CDR3 is TGTGCCAGCAGTCTCCACCCCAGGGTGGGGGGGACTGAAGCTTTCTTT.

The J gene is TRBJ2-7, the V gene TRBV9; D is possibly TRBD1 (5 bases). Trimming shortened V by 0 bases and J by 2 bases, and 12 bases separated the two germline ends. This CDR3 contains 15 residues. Germline assignment: CDR1 SGDLS and CDR2 YYNGEE. CDR3 sequence: CASSVDPGITYEQYF. The CDR3 DNA follows: TGTGCCAGCAGCGTAGACCCAGGGATCACCTACGAGCAGTACTTC.

V usage is TRBV6-5 and J usage is TRBJ1-1, with TRBD1 matching over 7 bases. Germline V gene lookup returns CDR1 MNHEY and CDR2 SVGAGI. There are 12 residues in the CDR3. Germline trimming cut 6 bases from V and 5 bases from J; bases unmatched to any gene: 3. For the CDR3, the DNA is TGTGCCAGCAGGCCAGGGGGAACTGAAGCTTTCTTT. This sequence encodes CASRPGGTEAFF.

This clone was observed once. The chain links TRBV21-1 to TRBJ2-2; the DNA was not used to check the table's D call, TRBD1. TRBV21-1 is reported as a pseudogene. The CDR3 loop spans 18 amino acids. The CDR3 loop reads CASSKGPGTGGFAGELFF. The CDR3 region has the DNA TGTGCCAGCAGCAAGGGCCCCGGGACAGGGGGATTCGCCGGGGAGCTGTTTTTT.

CDR3 sequence reads: CASSEATGNTIYF. For the CDR3, the DNA is TGTGCCAGCAGTGAAGCCACAGGAAACACCATATATTTT. V usage is TRBV2 and J usage is TRBJ1-3; D remains unclear. The CDR3 extends over 13 amino acids. V shed 0 bases and J shed 4 bases, with 4 bases lying between them. The germline CDR1 and CDR2 sequences are SNHLY and FYNNEI.

Comment on this clone: This CDR3 is also generated by other DNA sequences in the sample. This sequence joins TRBV6-4 and TRBJ2-3; TRBD1 matches at 8 bases. Per the germline V gene, CDR1 is MRHNA and CDR2 is SNTAGT. V trimming: 3 bases; J trimming: 1 base; junction bases outside the gene matches: 3. This CDR3 contains 15 residues. The chain's CDR3 is CASSESGGGTDTQYF. The CDR3 region has the DNA TGTGCCAGCAGTGAATCAGGGGGCGGCACAGATACGCAGTATTTT.

The chain joins TRBV27 to TRBJ2-2, with 11 bases that match TRBD2. Germline assignment: CDR1 MNHEY and CDR2 SMNVEV (reference sequence). The CDR3 runs 17 residues. V shed 6 bases and J 4 bases; nucleotides not matched to a gene: 10. The CDR3 DNA follows: TGTGCCAGCAGATTGATGACTAGCGGGGCGCTCACCGGGGAGCTGTTTTTT. It yields the protein CASRLMTSGALTGELFF.

This chain joins TRBV6-6 and TRBJ1-4; TRBD1 might be the D (5 bases). This CDR3 has 16 amino acids. Looked up from germline, CDR1 is MNHNY and CDR2 is SVGAGI (reference sequence). V lost 3 bases and J 7 bases, leaving 18 bases between the germline ends. This CDR3 reads CASSYWGTGDSEKLFF. In nucleotides, the CDR3 is TGTGCCAGCAGTTATTGGGGGACTGGAGATTCTGAAAAACTGTTTTTT.

V usage is TRBV7-2 and J usage is TRBJ2-7, with 11 bases fitting TRBD1. V gave up 5 bases and J gave up 5 bases; unmatched junction bases: 5. Germline values: CDR1 SGHTA, CDR2 FQGNSA. The CDR3 extends over 14 amino acids. The CDR3 sequence: CASSQRTGGDEQYF. As DNA, the CDR3 is TGTGCCAGCAGCCAAAGGACAGGGGGCGACGAGCAGTACTTC.

The CDR3 DNA reads as TGCAGCGTCCTCACTGGAGCGGCTTTCTTT. It specifies CSVLTGAAFF. The chain recombines TRBV29-1 with TRBJ1-1; D ambiguous. The V gene lost 6 bases and the J gene lost 11 bases, with 13 bases spanning the gap. CDR3 size: 10 residues. The germline V gene has CDR1 SQVTM and CDR2 ANQGSEA.

This sequence joins TRBV19 and TRBJ1-2; unclear D gene. The CDR3 is 14 residues long. V was trimmed by 1 base and J by 7 bases, leaving 13 bases between them. CDR1 is LNHDA and CDR2 is SQIVND in the germline V gene (reference sequence). DNA of the CDR3: TGTGCCAGTAGTATAGTAAGCGGCACGGGTGGCTACACCTTC. Amino acids: CASSIVSGTGGYTF.

The rearrangement links TRBV20-1 to TRBJ2-7, with 8 bases lining up with TRBD2. Germline V lookup: CDR1 DFQATT, CDR2 SNEGSKA (reference sequence). V shed 3 bases, J shed 5 bases, and the junction held 6 bases outside the gene matches. The CDR3 has 13 residues. The CDR3 DNA sequence: TGCAGTGCTAGTAACGGGGGGGCCAACGAGCAGTACTTC. As protein: CSASNGGANEQYF.

As for this clone: The identical CDR3 is also encoded by other nucleotide sequences in the sample. The chain uses TRBV18 and TRBJ2-5; TRBD1 might be the D (6 bases). Germline assignment: CDR1 KGHSH and CDR2 LQKENI. CDR3 size: 13 residues. V lost 1 base and J 5 bases, leaving 8 bases between the germline ends. CDR3 sequence (DNA): TGTGCCAGCTCACCACAGAGGGGGGAGACCCAGTACTTC. It is translated as CASSPQRGETQYF.

This clone was counted once. This chain uses TRBV28 with TRBJ1-2, with TRBD1 identical over 11 bases. V gave up 5 bases and J gave up 4 bases; unmatched junction bases: 6. The CDR3 extends over 15 amino acids. The germline V gene has CDR1 MDHEN and CDR2 SYDVKM. In DNA, the CDR3 is TGTGCCAGCAGTACCTCCGGACAGGGGGCCTATGGCTACACCTTC. It is translated as CASSTSGQGAYGYTF.

The chain carries TRBV27 and TRBJ1-5; D unresolved. Germline CDR1 MNHEY, CDR2 SMNVEV (reference sequence). The CDR3 is made up of 15 amino acids. The V end was cut by 2 bases, the J end by 4 bases, with 12 bases between. The CDR3 protein is CASSLAGKGNQPQHF. The CDR3 bases are TGTGCCAGCAGTTTAGCGGGGAAGGGAAATCAGCCCCAGCATTTT.

The chain uses TRBV29-1 and TRBJ2-1; tentative D call: TRBD2 (7 bases). The CDR3 covers 15 residues. The V and J ends lost 3 bases and 7 bases respectively, with 19 bases between them. CDR1 and CDR2 from the germline V gene are SQVTM and ANQGSEA. CDR3 loop: CSVEGGGRRGNEQFF. CDR3 coding DNA: TGCAGCGTTGAGGGAGGGGGACGGAGAGGGAATGAGCAGTTCTTC.

The V call is TRBV7-2, the J call TRBJ1-1; possibly TRBD1 for D (5 bases). Germline V CDR1 and CDR2: SGHTA, FQGNSA. Trimming removed 5 bases at V and 4 bases at J, with 17 bases between. The CDR3 runs 15 residues. In nucleotides, the CDR3 is TGTGCCAGCAGCCTTCTTCCCAGGGTGTCCACTGAAGCTTTCTTT. Amino acid sequence: CASSLLPRVSTEAFF.

The chain carries TRBV27 and TRBJ2-1; TRBD1 might be the D (6 bases). The ends were cut back, 3 bases at V and 3 bases at J, with 12 bases in the middle. CDR3 length: 15 amino acids. Germline lookup yields CDR1 MNHEY and CDR2 SMNVEV (reference sequence). CDR3: CASSFLPGVYNEQFF. CDR3 coding DNA: TGTGCCAGCAGTTTTCTACCAGGGGTCTACAATGAGCAGTTCTTC.

This clone occurred many times. V and J are TRBV28 and TRBJ2-7, with D uncertain. The CDR3 loop spans 11 amino acids. V shed 5 bases and J shed 2 bases, with 4 bases lying between them. Germline V gene lookup returns CDR1 MDHEN and CDR2 SYDVKM. CDR3 protein: CASSHAYEQYF. The CDR3 DNA follows: TGTGCCAGCAGTCATGCCTACGAGCAGTACTTC.

For the CDR3, the DNA is TGCGCCAGCAGCTCATTACAGGGAAGGGGTGAGCAGTTCTTC. This encodes CASSSLQGRGEQFF. The gene calls are TRBV5-1 and TRBJ2-1; weak D call: TRBD1 (6 bases). Germline V gene sequence: CDR1 SGHRS, CDR2 YFSETQ. This CDR3 contains 14 residues. V was cut by 3 bases and J by 9 bases, with 16 bases left in between.

The V gene is TRBV19, the J gene TRBJ2-3, with 9 positions matching TRBD2. CDR3 length equals 16 residues. Per the germline V gene, CDR1 is LNHDA and CDR2 is SQIVND (reference sequence). Trimming at V came to 3 bases and at J to 6 bases, leaving 10 bases not matched to a gene. The CDR3, as DNA: TGTGCCAGTAGTATGATTAGCGGGGGCCCTCGGGATACGCAGTATTTT. This codes for CASSMISGGPRDTQYF. The full variable domain, completed using reference TRBV19 and TRBJ2-3, is DGGITQSPKYLFRKEGQNVTLSCEQNLNHDAMYWYRQDPGQGLRLIYYSQIVNDFQKGDIAEGYSVSREKKESFPLTVTSAQKNPTAFYLCASSMISGGPRDTQYFGPGTRLTVL.

This clone showed up just once. The chain combines TRBV19 with TRBJ1-5; 7 positions match TRBD1. With V trimmed by 6 bases and J by 2 bases, 7 bases remained unmatched. CDR1 is LNHDA and CDR2 is SQIVND in the germline V gene (reference sequence). There are 15 residues in the CDR3. DNA of the CDR3: TGTGCCAGTAGGCTTGACAGGGCGGGCAATCAGCCCCAGCATTTT. Protein: CASRLDRAGNQPQHF.

The chain has TRBV6-2 or TRBV6-3 and TRBJ1-2; D call uncertain. Germline V gives CDR1 MNHEY, CDR2 SVGEGT. CDR3 length equals 13 residues. Trimming pared 2 bases from V and 2 bases from J, leaving 6 bases between. The DNA for the CDR3 is TGTGCCAGCAGTTACGCGGAAAACTATGGCTACACCTTC. Encoded protein: CASSYAENYGYTF.

This clone was seen once. The chain uses TRBV5-5 and TRBJ2-3; 8 positions agree with TRBD1. The CDR3 loop spans 14 amino acids. CDR1 SGHKS and CDR2 YYEKEE come from the germline V gene (reference sequence). V trimming: 4 bases; J trimming: 3 bases; junction bases outside the gene matches: 4. CDR3: CASSPDRGTDTQYF. Here the CDR3 DNA reads TGTGCCAGCAGCCCAGACAGGGGTACAGATACGCAGTATTTT.